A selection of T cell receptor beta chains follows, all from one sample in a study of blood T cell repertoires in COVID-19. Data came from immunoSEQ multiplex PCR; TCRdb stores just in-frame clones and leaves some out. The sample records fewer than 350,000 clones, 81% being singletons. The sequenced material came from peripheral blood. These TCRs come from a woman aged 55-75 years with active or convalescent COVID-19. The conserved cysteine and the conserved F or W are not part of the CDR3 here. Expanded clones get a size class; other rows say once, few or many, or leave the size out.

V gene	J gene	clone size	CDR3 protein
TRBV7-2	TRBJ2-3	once	ASSRLAGEQY
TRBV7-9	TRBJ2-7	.	ASSLEYGGEQY
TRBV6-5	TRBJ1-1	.	ASSYWSGGRTEAF
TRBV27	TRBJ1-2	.	ASSLRRENGYT
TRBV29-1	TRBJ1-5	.	SVGGQYNQPQH
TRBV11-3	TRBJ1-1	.	ASSLGPGQDTEAF
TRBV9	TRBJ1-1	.	ASSTGQGTEAF
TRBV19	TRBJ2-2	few	ASSIGGGSGELF
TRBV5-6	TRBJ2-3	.	ASSSGYADTQY
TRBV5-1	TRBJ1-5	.	ASSLDSSNQPQH
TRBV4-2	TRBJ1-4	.	ASSQDEGATNEKLF
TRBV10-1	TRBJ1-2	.	ASGTGHYGYT
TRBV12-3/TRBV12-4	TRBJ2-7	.	ASSDRAYEQY
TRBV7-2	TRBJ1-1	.	ASSPRAEALMNTEAF
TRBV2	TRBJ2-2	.	ASRDGLASPTGELF
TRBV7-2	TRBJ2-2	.	ASSLAGGRTGELF
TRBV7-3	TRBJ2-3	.	ASSGDGGYTDTQY